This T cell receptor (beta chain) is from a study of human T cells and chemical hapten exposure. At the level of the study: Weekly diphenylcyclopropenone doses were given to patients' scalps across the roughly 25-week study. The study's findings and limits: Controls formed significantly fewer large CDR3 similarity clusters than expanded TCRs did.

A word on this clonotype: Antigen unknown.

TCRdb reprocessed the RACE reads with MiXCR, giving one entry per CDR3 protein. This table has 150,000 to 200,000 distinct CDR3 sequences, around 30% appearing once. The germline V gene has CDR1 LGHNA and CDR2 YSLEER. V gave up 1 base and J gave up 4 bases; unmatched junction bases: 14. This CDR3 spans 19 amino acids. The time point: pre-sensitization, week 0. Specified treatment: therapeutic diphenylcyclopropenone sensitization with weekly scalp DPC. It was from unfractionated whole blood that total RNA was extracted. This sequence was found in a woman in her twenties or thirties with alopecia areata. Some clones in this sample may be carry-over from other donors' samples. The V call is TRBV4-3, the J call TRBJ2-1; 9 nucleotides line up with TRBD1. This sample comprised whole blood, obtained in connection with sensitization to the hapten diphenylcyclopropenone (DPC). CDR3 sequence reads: CASSQALPGQGLGYNEQFF. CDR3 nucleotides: TGCGCCAGCAGCCAAGCCCTACCGGGACAGGGCCTCGGATACAATGAGCAGTTCTTC.